This TCR beta chain was recorded in a study of blood T cells in healthy people across ages. General study findings and limits: Aged donors had fewer naive CD4+ cells and lower diversity than long-lived donors. The recorded TCR beta diversity per million T cells decreased in a roughly linear manner with age.

Whenever a sample was processed, at least 6.5 million PBMCs were isolated. Primed by a sample-barcoded 5' primer and a J-beta primer mix, a second PCR proceeded for roughly 6 to 12 cycles. Per-sample output comprised a minimum of 2.5 million paired-end reads containing CDR3. TCRdb called the 5' RACE reads again in MiXCR, with one record for every CDR3 protein. The top ten clones hold under 20% of a sample with approximately 820,000 distinct CDR3 sequences, around 43% of them seen once. About this clonotype: Its antigen remains unidentified.

The sample was blood. This receptor was obtained from a man between 60 and 70 years old in good health.

Here the CDR3 DNA reads TGCAGTGCTAGAGTTCCTGGTGTGTACGAGCAGTACTTC. This translates into CSARVPGVYEQYF. J is TRBJ2-7 and V is TRBV20-1; unclear D gene. V lost 1 base and J lost 4, with 11 bases in between. The CDR3 has 13 residues. From germline, CDR1 is DFQATT and CDR2 SNEGSKA (reference sequence).